The present entry profiles one TCR beta chain with its context. Its antigen remains unidentified. This specimen belongs to a study of cytomegalovirus exposure and HLA in healthy donors. Looking at the study overall: Some 87 million unique TCRs from HLA-typed donors were held in an early release of data. Study findings and constraints: The listing of 150 to 200 TCR beta chains classed them as cytomegalovirus-associated.

Researchers ran the PCR with 60 Vbeta and 13 Jbeta primers. Using immunoSEQ multiplex PCR, the repertoire was profiled, and TCRdb retains in-frame clones only, with some absent. The sample lists 170,000 or so clones, about 78% occurring once. Trimming removed 0 bases from V and 5 bases from J, with 10 bases in between. Germline CDR1 is MGHRA and CDR2 is YSYEKL. This CDR3 is 14 amino acids long. The clonotype comes from a woman between 50 and 59 years old in good health and CMV-seropositive. The chain has TRBV4-1 and TRBJ1-2; D remains ambiguous. Sequenced material: PBMCs. The chain's CDR3 is CASSQDGEQYGYTF. In nucleotides, the CDR3 is TGCGCCAGCAGCCAAGACGGTGAACAGTATGGCTACACCTTC.